The T cell receptor beta chain under discussion was sequenced for a study of follicular helper T cells after annual influenza vaccination. Across the whole study: Some donors were sampled over the 2013-2014, 2014-2015 and 2015-2016 vaccinations.

Time point in this sample: 2015-2016 season, 7 days after influenza vaccination. Sorted blood CD4 subsets were sequenced before and after adults received seasonal inactivated influenza vaccine. Cells are cTfh (non-naive CD4+CXCR5+PD-1+), split by ICOS and CD38 into double-positive or double-negative. The table came from immunoSEQ multiplex PCR; TCRdb's copy has only in-frame clones and leaves some out. The sample records some 9,300 clones, about 82% being singletons. The source is an adult who received the influenza vaccine. The material sequenced was CXCR5+ CD38- circulating T follicular helper cells from blood, taken 7 days after influenza vaccination. The sample's subset: circulating Tfh, non-naive CD4+CXCR5+PD-1+ (ICOS+CD38+ or ICOS-CD38-).

The CDR3 DNA is TGTGCCAGCAGCTTGGAGGGGTTCTACAATGAGCAGTTCTTC. Amino acids: CASSLEGFYNEQFF. This chain connects TRBV5-4 to TRBJ2-1; tentative D call: TRBD1 (5 bases). The V and J ends lost 0 bases and 3 bases respectively, with 7 bases between them. The CDR3 has 14 residues. Germline V gives CDR1 SGHNT, CDR2 YYREEE (reference sequence).